These T cell receptor beta chains were read from a single sample in a study of human T cells and chemical hapten exposure. TCRdb re-called the RACE reads with MiXCR, one entry per CDR3 protein. The sample has some 80,000 distinct CDR3 sequences; roughly a tenth are singletons. The material sequenced was whole blood, taken in connection with sensitization to the hapten diphenylcyclopropenone (DPC). These TCRs come from a woman in her fifties or sixties with alopecia areata. Some clones in this sample may be carry-over from other donors' samples. The CDR3 runs from the conserved cysteine through the conserved F or W. D genes are given only for firm matches. The size of a clone is reported for some rows only, either as once, few or many, or as a class for expanded clones.

clone_size j_call v_call d_call cdr3_aa cdr3_nt
. TRBJ1-2 TRBV2 . CASSESGGYTF TGTGCCAGCAGTGAAAGCGGCGGCTACACCTTC
few TRBJ2-6 TRBV6-2/TRBV6-3 . CASSPQGPLSGANVLTF TGTGCCAGCAGTCCTCAGGGCCCTCTCTCTGGGGCCAACGTCCTGACTTTC
. TRBJ1-5 TRBV18 TRBD1 CASSPTGSSNQPQHF TGTGCCAGCTCGCCGACAGGGTCTAGCAATCAGCCCCAGCATTTT
many TRBJ1-4 TRBV9 TRBD1 CASSVGQFNEKLFF TGTGCCAGCAGCGTGGGACAGTTTAATGAAAAACTGTTTTTT
many TRBJ1-1 TRBV7-6 . CASSPTVRKNTEAFF TGTGCCAGCAGCCCTACCGTCAGAAAGAACACTGAAGCTTTCTTT
many TRBJ2-1 TRBV29-1 . CSGGGTGWSEQFF TGCAGCGGGGGTGGGACCGGCTGGAGTGAGCAGTTCTTC
few TRBJ1-3 TRBV30 . CAWSAVAGMNTIYF TGTGCCTGGAGCGCAGTAGCTGGAATGAACACCATATATTTT
. TRBJ1-5 TRBV28 TRBD1 CASSPDRTVDQPQHF TGTGCCAGCAGCCCGGACAGGACTGTCGATCAGCCCCAGCATTTT
many TRBJ1-1 TRBV6-1 . CASSEGTVREAFF TGTGCCAGCAGTGAAGGTACAGTCCGCGAAGCTTTCTTT
. TRBJ2-7 TRBV28 TRBD1 CASRGQGPPYEQYF TGTGCCAGCAGGGGACAGGGACCCCCCTACGAGCAGTACTTC
many TRBJ1-4 TRBV12-3/TRBV12-4 TRBD1 CASVKQGTATNEKLFF TGTGCCAGCGTTAAACAGGGGACTGCAACTAATGAAAAACTGTTTTTT
many TRBJ2-7 TRBV7-3 TRBD1 CASSSGQDDEQYF TGTGCCAGCAGCTCGGGACAGGACGACGAGCAGTACTTC
. TRBJ2-7 TRBV28 . CADRGQYF TGTGCTGACAGAGGGCAGTACTTC
many TRBJ2-7 TRBV20-1 TRBD2 CSATGTSGGNSYEQYF TGCAGTGCCACCGGGACTAGCGGGGGGAACTCCTACGAGCAGTACTTC
. TRBJ2-3 TRBV11-2 TRBD2 CASSIRTSLTDTQYF TGTGCCAGCAGCATACGGACTAGCCTCACAGATACGCAGTATTTT
. TRBJ2-1 TRBV6-1 TRBD2 CASSEGTSGYNEQFF TGTGCCAGCAGTGAAGGGACTAGCGGATACAATGAGCAGTTCTTC
. TRBJ2-2 TRBV5-1 . CASSFIKGTSNTGELFF TGCGCCAGCAGCTTCATAAAAGGGACATCGAACACCGGGGAGCTGTTTTTT
. TRBJ1-5 TRBV28 . CASSTRKGGDHQPQHF TGTGCCAGCAGTACCAGGAAGGGGGGCGACCATCAGCCCCAGCATTTT
many TRBJ2-2 TRBV6-5 . CASSQPGRPNTGELFF TGTGCCAGCAGTCAGCCAGGAAGACCGAACACCGGGGAGCTGTTTTTT
. TRBJ2-2 TRBV5-1 TRBD2 CASSFLAGANTGELFF TGCGCCAGCAGCTTCTTAGCGGGGGCGAACACCGGGGAGCTGTTTTTT
. TRBJ2-3 TRBV11-2 . CASSFTRTPDTQYF TGTGCCAGCAGCTTTACTAGGACCCCAGATACGCAGTATTTT
many TRBJ1-2 TRBV7-2 . CASSSSGTYGYTF TGTGCCAGCAGCTCCTCCGGGACTTATGGCTACACCTTC
few TRBJ1-1 TRBV7-3 . CASSTKQGAEAFF TGTGCCAGCAGCACGAAACAGGGCGCTGAAGCTTTCTTT
. TRBJ1-5 TRBV7-2 . CASSLGRGENQPQHF TGTGCCAGCAGCTTAGGGAGGGGGGAGAATCAGCCCCAGCATTTT
few TRBJ1-3 TRBV27 . CASSLSPSPGNTIYF TGTGCCAGCAGTTTATCACCCAGCCCTGGAAACACCATATATTTT
few TRBJ2-1 TRBV20-1 . CSAPPGPSSYNEQFF TGCAGTGCTCCTCCGGGTCCGAGCTCCTACAATGAGCAGTTCTTC
few TRBJ1-2 TRBV19 . CASTEGTNGYTF TGTGCCAGTACCGAGGGTACGAATGGCTACACCTTC
. TRBJ2-4 TRBV14 . CASSQDTGTKNIQYF TGTGCCAGCAGCCAAGATACAGGCACCAAAAACATTCAGTACTTC
few TRBJ2-1 TRBV20-1 TRBD2 CSARDSGGQNNEQFF TGCAGTGCTAGAGATAGCGGGGGGCAAAACAATGAGCAGTTCTTC
few TRBJ2-7 TRBV3-1 . CASRLQLGEQYF TGTGCCTCCCGTTTACAGCTGGGAGAGCAGTACTTC
many TRBJ1-5 TRBV20-1 . CSARVAGGANQPQHF TGCAGTGCTAGAGTCGCCGGAGGGGCCAATCAGCCCCAGCATTTT
few TRBJ1-5 TRBV6-6 TRBD1 CASTTGGNQPQHF TGTGCCAGCACCACAGGGGGCAATCAGCCCCAGCATTTT
few TRBJ2-7 TRBV9 . CASSPGTDGHEQYF TGTGCCAGCAGCCCCGGGACCGATGGTCACGAGCAGTACTTC
many TRBJ1-4 TRBV12-3/TRBV12-4 TRBD1 CASTGGTGARGEKLFF TGTGCCAGCACCGGAGGGACAGGGGCTAGGGGTGAAAAACTGTTTTTT
few TRBJ1-6 TRBV25-1 . CASSESQNSPLHF TGTGCCAGCAGTGAATCCCAGAATTCACCCCTCCACTTT